This TCR beta chain appears in the sequencing data of a study of blood T cell repertoires in COVID-19. Study summary: T cells, B-cell-depleted T cells, or PBMCs provided the cDNA or gDNA that served as material.

Method: immunoSEQ multiplex PCR; TCRdb's copy keeps in-frame clones and lacks some. The table includes around 290,000 clones, 70% to 90% detected once. The germline V gene has CDR1 SGHRS and CDR2 YFSETQ. The V gene lost 0 bases and the J gene lost 4 bases, with 19 bases spanning the gap. CDR3 length: 18 residues. The sample consisted of peripheral blood. This TCR came from a woman in her 70s with COVID-19, enrolled during active disease. V usage is TRBV5-1 and J usage is TRBJ2-2; D may be TRBD2 (6 bases). CDR3 sequence reads: CASSLASGSGGFTGELFF. DNA for the CDR3: TGCGCCAGCAGCTTGGCCAGCGGGTCCGGGGGATTCACCGGGGAGCTGTTTTTT.